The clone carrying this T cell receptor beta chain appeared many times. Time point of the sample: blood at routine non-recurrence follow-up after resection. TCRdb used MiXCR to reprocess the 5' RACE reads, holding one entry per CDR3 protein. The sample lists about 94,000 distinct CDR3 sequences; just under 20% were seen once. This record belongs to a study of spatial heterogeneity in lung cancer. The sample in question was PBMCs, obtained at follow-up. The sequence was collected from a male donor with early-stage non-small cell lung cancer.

The CDR3 sequence is CASTADPNYGYTF. CDR3 nucleotides: TGTGCCAGCACCGCAGACCCTAACTATGGCTACACCTTC. This chain connects TRBV6-1 to TRBJ1-2; D remains unclear. The CDR3 contains 13 residues. Germline V gene lookup returns CDR1 MNHNS and CDR2 SASEGT. V lost 7 bases to trimming and J lost 0 bases, with 9 bases between them.